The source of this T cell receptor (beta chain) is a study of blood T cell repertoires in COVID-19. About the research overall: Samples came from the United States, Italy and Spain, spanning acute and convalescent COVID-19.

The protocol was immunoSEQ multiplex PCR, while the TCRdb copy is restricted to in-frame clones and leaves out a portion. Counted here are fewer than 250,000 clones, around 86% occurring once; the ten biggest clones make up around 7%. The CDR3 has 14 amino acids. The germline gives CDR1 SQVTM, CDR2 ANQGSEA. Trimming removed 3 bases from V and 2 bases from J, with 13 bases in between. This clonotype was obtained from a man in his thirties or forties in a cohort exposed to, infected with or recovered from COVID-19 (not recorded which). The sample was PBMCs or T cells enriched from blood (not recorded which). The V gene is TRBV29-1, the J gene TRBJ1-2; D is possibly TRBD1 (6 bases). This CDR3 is CSVDQDSPNYGYTF. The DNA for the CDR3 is TGCAGCGTTGACCAGGACAGTCCAAACTATGGCTACACCTTC.